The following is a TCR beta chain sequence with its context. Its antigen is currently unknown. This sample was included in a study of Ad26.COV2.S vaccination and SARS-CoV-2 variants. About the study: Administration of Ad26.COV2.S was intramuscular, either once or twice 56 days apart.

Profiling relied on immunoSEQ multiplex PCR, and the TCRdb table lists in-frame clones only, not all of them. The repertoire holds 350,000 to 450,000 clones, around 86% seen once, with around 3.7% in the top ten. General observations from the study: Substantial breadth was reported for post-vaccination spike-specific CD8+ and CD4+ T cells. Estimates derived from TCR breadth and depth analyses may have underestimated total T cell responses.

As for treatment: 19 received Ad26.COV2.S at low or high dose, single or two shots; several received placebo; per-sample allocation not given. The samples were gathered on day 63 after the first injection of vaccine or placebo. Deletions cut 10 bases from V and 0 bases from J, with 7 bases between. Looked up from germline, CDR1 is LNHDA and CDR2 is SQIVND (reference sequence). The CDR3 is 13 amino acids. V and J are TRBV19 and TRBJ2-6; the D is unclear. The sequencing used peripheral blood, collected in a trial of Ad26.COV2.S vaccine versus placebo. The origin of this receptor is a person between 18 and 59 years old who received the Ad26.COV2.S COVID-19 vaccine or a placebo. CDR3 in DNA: TGTGCCACAGACAACTCTGGGGCCAACGTCCTGACTTTC. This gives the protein CATDNSGANVLTF.